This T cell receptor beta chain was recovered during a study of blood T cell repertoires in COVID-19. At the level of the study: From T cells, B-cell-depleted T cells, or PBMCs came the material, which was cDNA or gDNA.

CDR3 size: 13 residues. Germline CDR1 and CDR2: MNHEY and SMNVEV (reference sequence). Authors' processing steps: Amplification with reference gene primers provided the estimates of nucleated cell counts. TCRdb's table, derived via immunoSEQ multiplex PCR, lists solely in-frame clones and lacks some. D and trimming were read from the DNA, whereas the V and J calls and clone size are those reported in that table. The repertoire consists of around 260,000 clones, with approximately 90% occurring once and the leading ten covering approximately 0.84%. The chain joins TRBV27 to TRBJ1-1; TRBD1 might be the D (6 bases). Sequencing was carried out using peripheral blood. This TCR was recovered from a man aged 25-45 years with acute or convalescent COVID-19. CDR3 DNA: TGTTCTTCGGGACACGGTGGCAATGACGAAGCTTTCTTT. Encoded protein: CSSGHGGNDEAFF.